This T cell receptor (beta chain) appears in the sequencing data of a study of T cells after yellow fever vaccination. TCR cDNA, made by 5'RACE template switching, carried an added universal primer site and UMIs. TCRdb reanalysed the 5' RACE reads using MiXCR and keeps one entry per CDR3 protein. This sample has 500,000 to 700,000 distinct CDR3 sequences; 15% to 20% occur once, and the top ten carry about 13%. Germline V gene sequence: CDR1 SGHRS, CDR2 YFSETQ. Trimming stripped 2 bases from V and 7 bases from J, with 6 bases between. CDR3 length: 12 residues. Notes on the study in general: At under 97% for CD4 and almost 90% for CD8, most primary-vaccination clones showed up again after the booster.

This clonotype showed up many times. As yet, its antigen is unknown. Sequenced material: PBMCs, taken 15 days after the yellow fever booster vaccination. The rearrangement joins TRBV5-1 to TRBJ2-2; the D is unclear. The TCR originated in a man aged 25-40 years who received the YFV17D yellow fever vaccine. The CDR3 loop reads CASSFDFGELFF. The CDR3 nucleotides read TGCGCCAGCAGCTTCGATTTCGGGGAGCTGTTTTTT.